This T cell receptor beta chain was found in a study of T cells in Graves' hyperthyroidism and ophthalmopathy. Study observations and caveats: Ophthalmopathy got predicted by the model a median about six months before its onset.

Germline assignment: CDR1 LNHDA and CDR2 SQIVND (reference sequence). CDR3 length: 15 amino acids. The junction had 7 bases not matched to a gene; V was cut back by 7 bases and J by 4 bases. Regions amplified from RNA transcripts were the TCR beta CDR3 regions. During a first-round RT-PCR of the TCR CDR3, the HTBI primer set was used. TCRdb reanalysed the multiplex PCR reads using MiXCR and keeps one entry per CDR3 protein. This table has approximately 600,000 distinct CDR3 sequences, approximately 15% appearing once. Remarks on this clonotype: Its matching antigen is unknown.

The sequenced sample consisted of blood. This TCR was sampled from a young woman with Graves' hyperthyroidism that later progressed to Graves' ophthalmopathy. The chain recombines TRBV19 with TRBJ2-7, with 13 bases identical to TRBD2. CDR3 bases: TGTGCCAGTATTGCCGGGACTAGCGGGACTTACGAGCAGTACTTC. As protein: CASIAGTSGTYEQYF.